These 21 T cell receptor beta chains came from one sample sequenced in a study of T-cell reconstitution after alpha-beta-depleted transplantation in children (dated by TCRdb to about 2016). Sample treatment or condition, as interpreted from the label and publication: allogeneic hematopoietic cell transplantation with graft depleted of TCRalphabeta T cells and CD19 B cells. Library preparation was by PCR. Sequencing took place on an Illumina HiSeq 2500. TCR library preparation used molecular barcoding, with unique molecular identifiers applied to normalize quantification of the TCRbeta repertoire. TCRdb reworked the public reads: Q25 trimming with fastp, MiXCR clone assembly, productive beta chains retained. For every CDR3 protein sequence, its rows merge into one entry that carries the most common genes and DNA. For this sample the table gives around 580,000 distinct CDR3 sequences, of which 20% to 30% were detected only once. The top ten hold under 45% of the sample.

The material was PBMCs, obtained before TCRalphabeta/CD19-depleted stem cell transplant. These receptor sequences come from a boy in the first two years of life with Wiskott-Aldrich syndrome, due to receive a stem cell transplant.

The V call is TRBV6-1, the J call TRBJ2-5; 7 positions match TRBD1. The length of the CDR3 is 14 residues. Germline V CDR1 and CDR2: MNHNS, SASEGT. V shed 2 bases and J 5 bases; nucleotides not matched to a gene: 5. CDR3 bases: TGTGCCAGCAGTGAAATACAGGGGCCGGAGACCCAGTACTTC. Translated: CASSEIQGPETQYF.

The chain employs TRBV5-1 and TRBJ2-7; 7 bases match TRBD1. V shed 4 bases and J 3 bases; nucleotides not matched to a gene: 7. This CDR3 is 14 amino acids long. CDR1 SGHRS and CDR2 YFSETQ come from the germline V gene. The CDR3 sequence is CASSRGQEIYEQYF. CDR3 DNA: TGCGCCAGCAGCCGAGGACAGGAGATCTACGAGCAGTACTTC.

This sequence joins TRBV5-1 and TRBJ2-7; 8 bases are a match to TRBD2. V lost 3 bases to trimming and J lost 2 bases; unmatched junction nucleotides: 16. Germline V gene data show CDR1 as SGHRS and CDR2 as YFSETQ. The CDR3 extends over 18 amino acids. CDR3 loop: CASSSTIGRTSRTYEQYF. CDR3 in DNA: TGCGCCAGCAGCTCAACCATAGGGAGGACTAGCCGAACCTACGAGCAGTACTTC.

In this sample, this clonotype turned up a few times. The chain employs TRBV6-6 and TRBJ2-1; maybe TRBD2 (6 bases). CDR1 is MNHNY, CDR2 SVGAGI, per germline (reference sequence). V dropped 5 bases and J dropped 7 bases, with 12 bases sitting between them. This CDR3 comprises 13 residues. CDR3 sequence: CASSPSTSNEQFF. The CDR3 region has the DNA TGTGCCAGCAGTCCCTCGACTAGTAATGAGCAGTTCTTC.

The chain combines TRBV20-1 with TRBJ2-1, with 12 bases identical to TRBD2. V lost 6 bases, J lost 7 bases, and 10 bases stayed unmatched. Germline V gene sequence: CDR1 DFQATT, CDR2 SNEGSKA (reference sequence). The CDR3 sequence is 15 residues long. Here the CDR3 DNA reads TGCAGTGCCCCGTCGAGGGGGACTAGCGGGAATGAGCAGTTCTTC. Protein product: CSAPSRGTSGNEQFF.

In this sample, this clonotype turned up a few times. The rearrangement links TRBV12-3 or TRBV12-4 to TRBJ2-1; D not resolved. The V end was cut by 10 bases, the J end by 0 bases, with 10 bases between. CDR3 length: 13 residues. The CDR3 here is CANPKGSYNEQFF. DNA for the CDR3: TGTGCCAACCCGAAGGGCTCCTACAATGAGCAGTTCTTC.

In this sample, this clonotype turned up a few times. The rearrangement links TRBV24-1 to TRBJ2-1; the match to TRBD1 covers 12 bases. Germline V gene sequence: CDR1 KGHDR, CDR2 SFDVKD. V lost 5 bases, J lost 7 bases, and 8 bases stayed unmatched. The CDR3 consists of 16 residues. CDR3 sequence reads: CATSGPGQGASNEQFF. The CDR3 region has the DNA TGTGCCACCAGTGGTCCGGGACAGGGGGCATCAAATGAGCAGTTCTTC.

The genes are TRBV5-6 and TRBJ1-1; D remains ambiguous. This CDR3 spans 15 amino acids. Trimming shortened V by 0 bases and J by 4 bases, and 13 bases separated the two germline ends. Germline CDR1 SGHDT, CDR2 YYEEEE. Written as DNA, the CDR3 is TGTGCCAGCAGCTTGGGCCCCCAGTGGGGCACTGAAGCTTTCTTT. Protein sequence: CASSLGPQWGTEAFF.

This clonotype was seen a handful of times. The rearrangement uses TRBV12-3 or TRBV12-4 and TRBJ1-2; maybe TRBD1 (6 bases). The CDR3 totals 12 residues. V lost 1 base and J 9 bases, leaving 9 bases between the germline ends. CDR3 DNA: TGTGCCAGCAGTTTAGAGGGGGATCGCTACACCTTC. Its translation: CASSLEGDRYTF.

CDR3 protein: CSATSGSADNEQFF. The CDR3, as DNA: TGCAGTGCTACAAGCGGGAGCGCCGACAATGAGCAGTTCTTC. The genes are TRBV20-1 and TRBJ2-1; 8 nucleotides agree with TRBD2. The ends lost 4 bases at V and 5 bases at J; junction bases unmatched: 7. In germline, CDR1 is DFQATT, CDR2 SNEGSKA (reference sequence). This CDR3 has 14 residues.

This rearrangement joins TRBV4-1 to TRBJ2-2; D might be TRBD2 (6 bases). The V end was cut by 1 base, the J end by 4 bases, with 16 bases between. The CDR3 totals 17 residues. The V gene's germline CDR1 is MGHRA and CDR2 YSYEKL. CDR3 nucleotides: TGCGCCAGCAGCCAAGGCCTTTGGCGGGAAATCACCGGGGAGCTGTTTTTT. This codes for CASSQGLWREITGELFF.

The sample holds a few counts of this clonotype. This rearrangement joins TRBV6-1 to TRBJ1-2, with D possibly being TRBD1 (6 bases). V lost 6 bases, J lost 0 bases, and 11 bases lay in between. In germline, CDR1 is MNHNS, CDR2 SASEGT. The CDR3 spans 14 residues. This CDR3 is CASSRGSANYGYTF. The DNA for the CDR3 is TGTGCCAGCAGCAGGGGTTCAGCTAACTATGGCTACACCTTC.

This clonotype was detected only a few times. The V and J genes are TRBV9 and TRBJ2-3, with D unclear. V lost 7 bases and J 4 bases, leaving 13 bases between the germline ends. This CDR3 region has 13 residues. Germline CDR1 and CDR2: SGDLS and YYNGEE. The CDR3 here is CASGRSSADTQYF. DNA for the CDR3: TGTGCCAGCGGTAGGTCATCGGCAGATACGCAGTATTTT.

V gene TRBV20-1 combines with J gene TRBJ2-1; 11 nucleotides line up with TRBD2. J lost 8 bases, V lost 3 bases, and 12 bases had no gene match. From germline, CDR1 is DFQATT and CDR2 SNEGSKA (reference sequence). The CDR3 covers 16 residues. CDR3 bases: TGCAGTGCTAGCCCAACTAGCGGGAGCAGGGTGGATGAGCAGTTCTTC. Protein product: CSASPTSGSRVDEQFF.

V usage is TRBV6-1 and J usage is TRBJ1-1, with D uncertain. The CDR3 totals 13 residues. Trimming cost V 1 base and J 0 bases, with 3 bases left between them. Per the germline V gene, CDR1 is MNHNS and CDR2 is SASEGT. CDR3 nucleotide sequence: TGTGCCAGCAGTGAAGGGTTGAACACTGAAGCTTTCTTT. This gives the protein CASSEGLNTEAFF.

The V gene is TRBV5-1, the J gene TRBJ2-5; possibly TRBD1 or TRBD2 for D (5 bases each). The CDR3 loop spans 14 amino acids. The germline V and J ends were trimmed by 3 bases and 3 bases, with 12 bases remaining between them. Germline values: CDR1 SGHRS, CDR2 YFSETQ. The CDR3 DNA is TGCGCCAGCAGCTACCGGGACGGAAAAGAGACCCAGTACTTC. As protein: CASSYRDGKETQYF.

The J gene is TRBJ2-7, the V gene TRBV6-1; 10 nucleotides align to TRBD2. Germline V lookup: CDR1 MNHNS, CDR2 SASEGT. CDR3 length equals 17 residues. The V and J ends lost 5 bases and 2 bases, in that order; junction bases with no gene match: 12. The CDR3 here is CASSTDWSLAGAYEQYF. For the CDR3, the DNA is TGTGCCAGCAGTACGGATTGGAGCCTAGCGGGAGCCTACGAGCAGTACTTC.

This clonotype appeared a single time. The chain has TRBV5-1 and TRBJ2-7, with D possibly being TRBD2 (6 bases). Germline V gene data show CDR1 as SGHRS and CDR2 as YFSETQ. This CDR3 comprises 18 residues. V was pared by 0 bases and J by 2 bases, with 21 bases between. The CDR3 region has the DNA TGCGCCAGCAGCTTGGGGCGGGACTCCCGAGCCCAAACCTACGAGCAGTACTTC. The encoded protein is CASSLGRDSRAQTYEQYF.

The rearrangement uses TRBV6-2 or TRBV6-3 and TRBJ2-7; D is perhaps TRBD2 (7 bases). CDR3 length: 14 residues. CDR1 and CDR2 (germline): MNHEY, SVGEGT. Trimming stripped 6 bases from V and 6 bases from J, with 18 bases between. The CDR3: CASSWTAGMREQYF. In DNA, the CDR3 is TGTGCCAGCAGCTGGACAGCGGGAATGCGCGAGCAGTACTTC.

The CDR3 is CASSRLSDEQYF. Written as DNA, the CDR3 is TGTGCCAGCAGTCGGTTGAGCGACGAGCAGTACTTC. The V gene is TRBV27, the J gene TRBJ2-7; D remains unclear. Trimming removed 5 bases from V and 5 bases from J, with 10 bases in between. The CDR3 sequence is 12 residues long. Germline V gene data show CDR1 as MNHEY and CDR2 as SMNVEV (reference sequence).

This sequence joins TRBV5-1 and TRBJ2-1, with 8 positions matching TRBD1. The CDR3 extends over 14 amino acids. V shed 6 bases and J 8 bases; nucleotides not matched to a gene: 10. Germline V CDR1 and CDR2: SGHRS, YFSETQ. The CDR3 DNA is TGCGCCAGCACCCGGGGACAGGTGGTGGATGAGCAGTTCTTC. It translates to CASTRGQVVDEQFF.